This T cell receptor beta chain derives from a study of blood T cells in healthy people across ages. Germline V gene lookup returns CDR1 LGHDT and CDR2 YNNKEL (reference sequence). Trimming removed 0 bases from V and 5 bases from J, with 10 bases in between. This CDR3 spans 14 amino acids. This clonotype was detected a few times. The antigen is not known. For the second PCR, which ran for roughly 7 to 11 cycles, a sample-barcoded 5' primer and a J-beta primer mix were used. TCRdb redid the calling of the 5' RACE reads with MiXCR, one entry per CDR3 protein. The sample lists about 1.8 million distinct CDR3 sequences, about 50% occurring once. Isolation of PBMCs gave at least 6.5 million cells per sample. Findings of the study overall: Diversity of TCR beta per million T cells declined in a roughly linear way with age.

Sample: blood. The gene calls are TRBV3-1 and TRBJ2-5; D may be TRBD2 (5 bases). This sequence was found in a woman between 35 and 50 years old in good health. Here the CDR3 DNA reads TGTGCCAGCAGCCAAGAGACTATCCCGGAGACCCAGTACTTC. Amino acids: CASSQETIPETQYF.